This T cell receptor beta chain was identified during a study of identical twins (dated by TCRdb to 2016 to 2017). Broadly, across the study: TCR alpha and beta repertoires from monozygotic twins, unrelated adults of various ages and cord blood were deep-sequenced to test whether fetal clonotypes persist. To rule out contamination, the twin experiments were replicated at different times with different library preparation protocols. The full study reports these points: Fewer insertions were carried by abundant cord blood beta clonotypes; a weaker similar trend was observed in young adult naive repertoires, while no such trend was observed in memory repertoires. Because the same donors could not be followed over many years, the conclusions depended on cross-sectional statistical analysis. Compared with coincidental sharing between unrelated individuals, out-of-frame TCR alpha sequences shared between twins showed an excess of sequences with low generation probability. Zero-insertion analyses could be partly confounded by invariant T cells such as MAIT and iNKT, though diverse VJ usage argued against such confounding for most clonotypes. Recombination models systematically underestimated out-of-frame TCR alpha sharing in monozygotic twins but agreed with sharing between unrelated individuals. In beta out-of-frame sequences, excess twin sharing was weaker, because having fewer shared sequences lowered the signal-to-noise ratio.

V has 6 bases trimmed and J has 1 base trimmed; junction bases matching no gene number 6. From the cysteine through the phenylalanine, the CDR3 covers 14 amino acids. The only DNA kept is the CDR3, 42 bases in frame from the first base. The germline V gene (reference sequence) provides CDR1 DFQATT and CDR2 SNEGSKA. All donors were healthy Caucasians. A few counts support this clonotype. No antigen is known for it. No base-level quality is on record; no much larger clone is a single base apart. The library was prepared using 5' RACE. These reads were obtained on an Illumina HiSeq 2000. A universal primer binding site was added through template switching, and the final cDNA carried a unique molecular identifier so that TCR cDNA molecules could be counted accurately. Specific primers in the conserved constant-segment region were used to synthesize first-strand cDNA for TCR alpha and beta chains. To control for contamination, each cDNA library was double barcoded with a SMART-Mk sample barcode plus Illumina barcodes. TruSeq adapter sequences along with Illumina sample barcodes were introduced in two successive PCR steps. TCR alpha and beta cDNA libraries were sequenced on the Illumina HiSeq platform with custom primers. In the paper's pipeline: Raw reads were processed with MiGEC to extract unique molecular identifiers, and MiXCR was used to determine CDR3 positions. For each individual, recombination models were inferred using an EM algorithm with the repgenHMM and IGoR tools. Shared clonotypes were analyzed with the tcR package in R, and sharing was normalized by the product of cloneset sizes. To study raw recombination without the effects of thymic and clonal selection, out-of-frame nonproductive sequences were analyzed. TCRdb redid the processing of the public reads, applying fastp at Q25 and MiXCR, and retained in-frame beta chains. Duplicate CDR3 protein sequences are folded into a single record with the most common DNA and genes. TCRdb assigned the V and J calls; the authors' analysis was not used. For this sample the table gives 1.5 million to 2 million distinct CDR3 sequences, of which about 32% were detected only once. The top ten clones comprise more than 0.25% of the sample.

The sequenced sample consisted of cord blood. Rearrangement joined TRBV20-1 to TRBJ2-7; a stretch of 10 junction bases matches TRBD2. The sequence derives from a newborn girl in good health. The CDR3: CSAVGLAESYEQYF. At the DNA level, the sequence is TGCAGTGCCGTTGGACTAGCGGAATCCTACGAGCAGTACTTC.